This is a list of T cell receptor beta chains from one sample in a study of a mutant IDH1 vaccine in newly diagnosed glioma. Here immunoSEQ multiplex PCR was the method, and the copy in TCRdb shows in-frame clones only, minus some. There are roughly 25,000 clones in the sample; around 80% occur only once, and 8% to 8.5% lies in the top ten. No antigen is known for these receptors. Sequenced here: PBMCs, sampled from a glioma patient whose treatment included an IDH1 peptide vaccine. These TCRs come from a man aged 35-49 years with glioma. Each CDR3 is given with its conserved first and last residue. D genes are given only for firm matches. Clone size is not always given. Where it is, it says once, few, many or a class for expanded clones.

j_gene,d_gene,abundance,v_gene,CDR3aa,CDR3nt
TRBJ2-7,NA,NA,TRBV5-5,CASSEVPRDEQYF,TGTGCCAGCAGCGAAGTCCCCAGGGACGAGCAGTACTTC
TRBJ2-5,NA,NA,TRBV30,CAWSLRGETQYF,TGTGCCTGGAGCCTGAGGGGGGAGACCCAGTACTTC
TRBJ2-7,TRBD2,few,TRBV6-5,CASSHGGEQYF,TGTGCCAGCAGCCACGGGGGGGAGCAGTACTTC
TRBJ2-1,NA,NA,TRBV19,CASTGPGRYNEQFF,TGTGCCAGTACGGGACCCGGCCGGTACAATGAGCAGTTCTTC
TRBJ2-5,NA,NA,TRBV18,CASSPPWPETQYF,TGTGCCAGCTCACCCCCATGGCCGGAGACCCAGTACTTC
TRBJ2-1,NA,NA,TRBV15,CATSRGHYNEQFF,TGTGCCACCAGCAGGGGCCATTACAATGAGCAGTTCTTC
TRBJ2-1,NA,once,TRBV25-1,CASSELRAEQFF,TGTGCCAGCAGTGAGTTGCGTGCTGAGCAGTTCTTC
TRBJ1-4,NA,few,TRBV19,CASTGSPGGGKLFF,TGTGCCAGTACCGGCTCTCCGGGTGGGGGAAAACTGTTTTTT
TRBJ1-2,TRBD1,NA,TRBV18,CASSPVARDRDGYTF,TGTGCCAGCTCACCAGTAGCTAGGGACAGAGATGGCTACACCTTC
TRBJ1-1,NA,NA,TRBV6-5,CASSGGTEAFF,TGTGCCAGCAGTGGGGGGACTGAAGCTTTCTTT
TRBJ1-2,TRBD1,NA,TRBV6-5,CASNPGTAEYGYTF,TGTGCCAGCAACCCGGGGACAGCGGAATATGGCTACACCTTC
TRBJ1-1,NA,few,TRBV5-1,CASSLQGYTEAFF,TGCGCCAGCAGCTTGCAGGGTTACACTGAAGCTTTCTTT
TRBJ2-7,NA,NA,TRBV5-8,CASSPGWGEQYF,TGTGCCAGCAGCCCCGGTTGGGGGGAGCAGTACTTC
TRBJ1-3,NA,NA,TRBV19,CASSIRSGSSGNTIYF,TGTGCCAGTAGTATCCGCTCGGGGAGCTCTGGAAACACCATATATTTT
TRBJ2-5,TRBD2,NA,TRBV6-5,CASSPGGSREETQYF,TGTGCCAGCAGTCCGGGAGGAAGTCGCGAAGAGACCCAGTACTTC
TRBJ1-5,NA,medium-sized,TRBV6-1,CASSPDSNQPQHF,TGTGCCAGCAGTCCGGACAGCAATCAGCCCCAGCATTTT
TRBJ2-1,NA,NA,TRBV6-4,CASSDSLGAGTEQFF,TGTGCCAGCAGTGACTCACTTGGGGCTGGGACTGAGCAGTTCTTC